The T cell receptor (beta chain) under discussion was sequenced for a study of shared clonotypes between healthy human individuals. Broader study findings: Blood alone was sampled, and tissue repertoires likely differ.

In its sample, this clone was seen a few times. What it binds is unknown. This CDR3 is 14 amino acids long. V was pared by 6 bases and J by 0 bases, with 9 bases between. CDR1 is LNHDA and CDR2 is SQIVND in the germline V gene (reference sequence). Some clones are missing from TCRdb's copy, which holds only in-frame ones; the method was immunoSEQ multiplex PCR. The table includes around 2.1 million clones, under 95% detected once. CD45RO-negative CD8 cells positively selected for CCR7 made up the naive population, which excluded terminally differentiated effector memory CD45RA+ cells. Source material: naive CD8+ T cells from PBMCs. The TCR was taken from a man aged 18 to 35 in good health. Some clones in this sample may be carry-over from other donors' samples. The chain joins TRBV19 to TRBJ1-3; D is ambiguous. The CDR3 DNA sequence: TGTGCCAGTAGCCCCCACGACTCTGGAAACACCATATATTTT. Protein: CASSPHDSGNTIYF.